The 23 T cell receptor beta chains below all came from one sample that was sequenced in a study of blood T cells in healthy people across ages. Sample-barcoded 5' priming and a J-beta primer mix drove a second PCR of roughly 7 to 11 cycles. TCRdb fed the 5' RACE reads into MiXCR, producing one record per CDR3 protein. The profile shows roughly 800,000 distinct CDR3 sequences, 25% of them singletons. These data were likewise used in another study, on T cells of mothers and their children.

The source material was blood. The receptors here all came from a boy between 5 and 17 years old in good health.

The chain links TRBV5-6 to TRBJ2-1; 7 nucleotides match TRBD1. J gave up 3 bases and V 4 bases, and 13 bases lay outside the gene matches. Germline V gene data show CDR1 as SGHDT and CDR2 as YYEEEE. The CDR3 is 17 residues long. This CDR3 reads CASSLFTGALLYNEQFF. CDR3 sequence (DNA): TGTGCCAGCAGCCTTTTTACAGGGGCCCTACTCTACAATGAGCAGTTCTTC. Full variable domain (outside the CDR3, taken from reference TRBV5-6 and TRBJ2-1): DAGVTQSPTHLIKTRGQQVTLRCSPKSGHDTVSWYQQALGQGPQFIFQYYEEEERQRGNFPDRFSGHQFPNYSSELNVNALLLGDSALYLCASSLFTGALLYNEQFFGPGTRLTVL.

This clonotype was counted only a few times. V usage is TRBV7-9 and J usage is TRBJ1-3, with TRBD1 matching over 7 bases. Germline CDR1 SEHNR, CDR2 FQNEAQ (reference sequence). This CDR3 spans 12 amino acids. V dropped 5 bases and J dropped 9; count of bases not matched to a gene: 4. CDR3 nucleotides: TGTGCCAGCAGCCGGACAGGAGCCACCATATATTTT. Amino acid sequence: CASSRTGATIYF.

CDR3 nucleotides: TGCGCCAGCAGCCAAGGTCGGACCCGGGAGACCCAGTACTTC. Translated, it gives CASSQGRTRETQYF. J is TRBJ2-5 and V is TRBV4-3; D uncertain. The germline V gene encodes CDR1 LGHNA and CDR2 YSLEER. The germline V and J ends were trimmed by 1 base and 5 bases, with 11 bases remaining between them. The CDR3 is 14 amino acids.

This clonotype has just a few counts. The chain joins TRBV7-3 to TRBJ2-2; D ambiguous. The germline V gene has CDR1 SGHTA and CDR2 FQGTGA. Trimming left V 2 bases short and J 6 bases short, with 16 bases between. CDR3 length equals 16 residues. The CDR3 is CASSLWSGNGPGELFF. CDR3 sequence (DNA): TGTGCCAGCAGCTTATGGTCAGGAAACGGCCCCGGGGAGCTGTTTTTT.

This clonotype showed up just a few times. The rearrangement uses TRBV7-3 and TRBJ2-2; 9 bases align to TRBD1. The junction had 2 bases not matched to a gene; V was cut back by 3 bases and J by 3 bases. Looked up from germline, CDR1 is SGHTA and CDR2 is FQGTGA. CDR3 size: 15 residues. The CDR3 coding sequence is TGTGCCAGCAGCTTCCGGGACAGGGACACCGGGGAGCTGTTTTTT. Protein product: CASSFRDRDTGELFF.

The rearrangement joins TRBV6-5 to TRBJ1-4; 9 nucleotides match TRBD1. V shed 5 bases, J shed 5 bases, and the junction held 6 bases outside the gene matches. Germline V gives CDR1 MNHEY, CDR2 SVGAGI. The CDR3 runs 15 residues. This CDR3 is CASSRNRGLNEKLFF. CDR3 DNA sequence: TGTGCCAGCAGTAGAAACAGGGGGCTGAATGAAAAACTGTTTTTT.

The chain couples TRBV10-3 to TRBJ1-5; tentative D call: TRBD1 (6 bases). V lost 11 bases and J 4 bases, leaving 24 bases between the germline ends. CDR1 is ENHRY and CDR2 is SYGVKD in the germline V gene. This CDR3 region has 16 residues. CDR3 in amino acids: CALDLAGGRRNQPQHF. DNA of the CDR3: TGTGCCCTAGACCTTGCGGGGGGCCGGCGAAATCAGCCCCAGCATTTT.

The V gene is TRBV15, the J gene TRBJ2-5; D is undetermined. The CDR3 length is 15 residues. From germline, CDR1 is LNHNV and CDR2 YYDKDF (reference sequence). Trimming removed 0 bases from V and 1 base from J, with 9 bases in between. The CDR3 sequence is CATSRDRTIQETQYF. The CDR3 bases are TGTGCCACCAGCAGAGATCGGACCATCCAAGAGACCCAGTACTTC.

The rearrangement uses TRBV7-8 and TRBJ2-6; no clear D gene. V was pared by 5 bases and J by 0 bases, with 8 bases between. This CDR3 is 15 amino acids long. Germline V gene data show CDR1 as SGHVS and CDR2 as FQNEAQ. DNA for the CDR3: TGTGCCAGCAGCCGAGGTCACTCTGGGGCCAACGTCCTGACTTTC. Protein product: CASSRGHSGANVLTF. Looking up the rest from reference TRBV7-8 and TRBJ2-6 gives the full variable domain: GAGVSQSPRYKVAKRGQDVALRCDPISGHVSLFWYQQALGQGPEFLTYFQNEAQLDKSGLPSDRFFAERPEGSVSTLKIQRTQQEDSAVYLCASSRGHSGANVLTFGAGSRLTVL.

This clonotype was observed a few times. V gene TRBV20-1 combines with J gene TRBJ1-6; 8 bases match TRBD1. The germline gives CDR1 DFQATT, CDR2 SNEGSKA (reference sequence). The CDR3 consists of 12 residues. V was pared by 3 bases and J by 9 bases, with 1 base of the junction left unmatched. The CDR3 DNA follows: TGCAGTGCTAGGGACAGGGTTTCACCCCTCCACTTT. Translated, it gives CSARDRVSPLHF.

This clonotype was detected only a few times. V usage is TRBV7-9 and J usage is TRBJ2-7; 7 bases map to TRBD1. The CDR3 totals 14 residues. Looked up from germline, CDR1 is SEHNR and CDR2 is FQNEAQ (reference sequence). Germline trimming cut 5 bases from V and 6 bases from J; bases unmatched to any gene: 10. CDR3 loop: CASSPRDSPSEQYF. The CDR3, as DNA: TGTGCCAGCAGCCCACGGGACAGCCCGTCCGAGCAGTACTTC.

This clonotype has more than one count but fewer than ten. The chain joins TRBV12-3 or TRBV12-4 to TRBJ2-7, with 7 bases matching TRBD2. This CDR3 has 11 amino acids. The ends lost 6 bases at V and 6 bases at J; junction bases unmatched: 2. The chain's CDR3 is CASRGGSEQYF. CDR3 in DNA: TGTGCCAGCAGGGGGGGGAGCGAGCAGTACTTC.

The chain employs TRBV6-5 and TRBJ2-2; TRBD1 matches at 9 bases. After removal of 6 bases from V and 4 bases from J, the junction contained 6 bases not matched to a gene. The CDR3 covers 15 residues. Germline V gene data show CDR1 as MNHEY and CDR2 as SVGAGI. CDR3 sequence: CASRADRGVTGELFF. The CDR3 DNA is TGTGCCAGCAGAGCTGACAGGGGGGTCACCGGGGAGCTGTTTTTT.

This clonotype was picked up a small number of times. The chain uses TRBV5-6 and TRBJ2-1; D is unresolved. Trimming stripped 0 bases from V and 4 bases from J, with 17 bases between. The CDR3 runs 17 residues. CDR1 SGHDT and CDR2 YYEEEE come from the germline V gene. The CDR3 nucleotides read TGTGCCAGCAGCTTGGCTCCCGAACCAAGGAGATACAATGAGCAGTTCTTC. This codes for CASSLAPEPRRYNEQFF.

V usage is TRBV4-1 and J usage is TRBJ2-7; the D is unclear. The CDR3 loop spans 13 amino acids. Germline assignment: CDR1 MGHRA and CDR2 YSYEKL. V shed 3 bases and J shed 0 bases, with 6 bases lying between them. CDR3 sequence reads: CASSHMGSYEQYF. DNA of the CDR3: TGCGCCAGCAGCCATATGGGCTCCTACGAGCAGTACTTC.

This clonotype was seen only a few times. The rearrangement links TRBV6-2 or TRBV6-3 to TRBJ2-7; possible D gene TRBD2, 6 bases. Gene TRBJ2-1 matches the end of the DNA better, so the J call may be wrong. The CDR3 totals 14 residues. CDR1 is MNHEY and CDR2 is SVGEGT in the germline V gene. The CDR3 here is CASSWGTQYNEQFF. The CDR3 DNA is TGTGCCAGCAGTTGGGGGACTCAGTACAATGAGCAGTTCTTC.

There are many counts of this clonotype. This chain uses TRBV6-5 with TRBJ2-5; TRBD1 is a possible D gene (6 bases). V dropped 8 bases and J dropped 1 base, with 11 bases sitting between them. The CDR3 has 13 residues. CDR1 and CDR2 (germline): MNHEY, SVGAGI. The DNA of the CDR3 is TGTGCCAGCTCTAGGGGGTCCCAAGAGACCCAGTACTTC. Protein sequence: CASSRGSQETQYF.

This clonotype showed up just a few times. The chain employs TRBV3-1 and TRBJ2-7; D is unresolved. This CDR3 region has 14 residues. The V end was cut by 1 base, the J end by 2 bases, with 9 bases between. Germline CDR1 is LGHDT and CDR2 is YNNKEL (reference sequence). CDR3 region: CASSQAASTYEQYF. As DNA, the CDR3 is TGTGCCAGCAGCCAAGCGGCCTCGACCTACGAGCAGTACTTC.

This clonotype was observed a handful of times. The J gene is TRBJ2-4, the V gene TRBV7-9; D ambiguous. From germline, CDR1 is SEHNR and CDR2 FQNEAQ (reference sequence). This CDR3 contains 13 residues. Trimming left V 1 base short and J 15 bases short, with 16 bases between. The CDR3 DNA is TGTGCCAGCAGCTTAGATGGAGCTTATCCCTCGTACTTC. This translates into CASSLDGAYPSYF.

The chain links TRBV4-3 to TRBJ2-7; possible D gene TRBD2, 5 bases. Trimming left V 0 bases short and J 2 bases short, with 14 bases between. The germline gives CDR1 LGHNA, CDR2 YSLEER. The CDR3 extends over 16 amino acids. CDR3: CASSQDIGNPAYEQYF. The CDR3 DNA reads as TGCGCCAGCAGCCAAGATATCGGGAATCCGGCCTACGAGCAGTACTTC.

The sample holds a few counts of this clonotype. The chain joins TRBV10-3 to TRBJ2-3, with D possibly being TRBD2 (6 bases). Germline values: CDR1 ENHRY, CDR2 SYGVKD. Trimming took 9 bases from V and 3 from J, leaving 10 bases between them. The CDR3 consists of 12 residues. The CDR3 DNA is TGTGCCATGGGACTCACGACAGATACGCAGTATTTT. Translating gives CAMGLTTDTQYF.

The CDR3 DNA reads TGTGCCAGCAGTGAGAGGGGGCTCGGGGCCAACGTCCTGACTTTC. This encodes CASSERGLGANVLTF. The chain is built from TRBV6-9 and TRBJ2-6; 7 bases fit TRBD1. J gave up 4 bases and V 5 bases, and 5 bases lay outside the gene matches. The CDR3 spans 15 residues. The germline CDR1 and CDR2 sequences are MNHGY and SVAAGI.

The chain links TRBV20-1 to TRBJ2-5; the D is unclear. Germline CDR1 and CDR2: DFQATT and SNEGSKA (reference sequence). V lost 8 bases to trimming and J lost 5 bases, with 18 bases between them. The CDR3 covers 13 residues. The CDR3 DNA reads TGCAGTCTGCTAGTAGGAGTCGTCGAGACCCAGTACTTC. This gives the protein CSLLVGVVETQYF.